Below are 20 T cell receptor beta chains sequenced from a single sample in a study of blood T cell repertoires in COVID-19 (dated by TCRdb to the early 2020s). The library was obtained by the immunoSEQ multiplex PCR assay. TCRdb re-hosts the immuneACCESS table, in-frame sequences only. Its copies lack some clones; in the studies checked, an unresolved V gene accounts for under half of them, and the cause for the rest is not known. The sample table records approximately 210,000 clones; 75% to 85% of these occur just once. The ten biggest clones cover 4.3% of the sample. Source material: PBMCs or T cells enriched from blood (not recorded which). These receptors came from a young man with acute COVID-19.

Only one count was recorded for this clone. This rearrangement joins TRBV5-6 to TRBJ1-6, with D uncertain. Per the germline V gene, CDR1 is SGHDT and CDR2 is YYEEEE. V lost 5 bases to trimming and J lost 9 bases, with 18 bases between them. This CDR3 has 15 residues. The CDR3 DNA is TGTGCCAGCAGACAGCGGGCCAAGCGGCGTTCACCCCTCCACTTT. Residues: CASRQRAKRRSPLHF.

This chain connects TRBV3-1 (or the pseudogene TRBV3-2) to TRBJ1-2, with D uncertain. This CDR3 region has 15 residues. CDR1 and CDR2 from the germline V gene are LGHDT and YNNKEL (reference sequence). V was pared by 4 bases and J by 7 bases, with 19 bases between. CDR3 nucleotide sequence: TGTGCCAGCAGCCTCCCCCGCGGGGAATTTGGTGGCTACACCTTC. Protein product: CASSLPRGEFGGYTF.

The CDR3 is CASSATGQGKADTQYF. CDR3 sequence (DNA): TGTGCCAGCAGCGCTACGGGACAGGGAAAGGCAGATACGCAGTATTTT. V and J are TRBV9 and TRBJ2-3; 9 bases agree with TRBD1. Germline V CDR1 and CDR2: SGDLS, YYNGEE. This CDR3 comprises 16 residues. Germline trimming cut 3 bases from V and 4 bases from J; bases unmatched to any gene: 9.

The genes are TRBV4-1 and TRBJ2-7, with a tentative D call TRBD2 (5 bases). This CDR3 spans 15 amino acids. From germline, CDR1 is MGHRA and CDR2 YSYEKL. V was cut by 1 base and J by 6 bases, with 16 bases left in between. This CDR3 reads CASSQVGVYVGEQYF. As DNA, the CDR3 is TGCGCCAGCAGCCAAGTCGGGGTTTATGTGGGCGAGCAGTACTTC.

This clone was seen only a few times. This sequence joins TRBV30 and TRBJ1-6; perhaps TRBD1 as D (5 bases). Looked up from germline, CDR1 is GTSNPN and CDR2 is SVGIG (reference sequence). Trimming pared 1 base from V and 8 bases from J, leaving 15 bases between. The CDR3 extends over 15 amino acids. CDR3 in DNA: TGTGCCTGGAGTGGACAGATACTTTATGATTCACCCCTCCACTTT. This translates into CAWSGQILYDSPLHF. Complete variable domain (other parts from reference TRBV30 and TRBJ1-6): SQTIHQWPATLVQPVGSPLSLECTVEGTSNPNLYWYRQAAGRGLQLLFYSVGIGQISSEVPQNLSASRPQDRQFILSSKKLLLSDSGFYLCAWSGQILYDSPLHFGNGTRLTVT.

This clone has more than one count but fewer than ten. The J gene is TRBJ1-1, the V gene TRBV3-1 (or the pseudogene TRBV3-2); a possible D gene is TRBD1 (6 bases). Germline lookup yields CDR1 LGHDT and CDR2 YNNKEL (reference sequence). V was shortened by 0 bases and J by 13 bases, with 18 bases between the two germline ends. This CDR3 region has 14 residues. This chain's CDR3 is CASSQDGSKEGVFF. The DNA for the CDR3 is TGTGCCAGCAGCCAAGATGGATCAAAAGAGGGGGTTTTCTTT.

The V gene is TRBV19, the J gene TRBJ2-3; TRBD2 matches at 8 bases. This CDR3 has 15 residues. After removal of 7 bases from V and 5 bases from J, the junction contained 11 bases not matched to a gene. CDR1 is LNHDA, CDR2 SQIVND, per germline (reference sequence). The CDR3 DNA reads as TGTGCCAGTAAGCTCTGGAGCGGGGGTGGAGATACGCAGTATTTT. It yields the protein CASKLWSGGGDTQYF.

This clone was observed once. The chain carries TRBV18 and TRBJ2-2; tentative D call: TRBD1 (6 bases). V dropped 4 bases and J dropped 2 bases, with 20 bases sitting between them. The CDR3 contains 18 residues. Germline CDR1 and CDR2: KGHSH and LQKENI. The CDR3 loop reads CASSRDKVAVINTGELFF. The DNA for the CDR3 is TGTGCCAGCTCACGGGACAAGGTCGCGGTAATCAACACCGGGGAGCTGTTTTTT.

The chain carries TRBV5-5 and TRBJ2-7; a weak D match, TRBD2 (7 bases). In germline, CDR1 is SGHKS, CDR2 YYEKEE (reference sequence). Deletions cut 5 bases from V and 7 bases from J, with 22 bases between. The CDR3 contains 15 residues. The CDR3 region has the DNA TGTGCCAGCAGTCTGGGAACAGGGCCCGGGAGGGAGCAGTACTTC. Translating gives CASSLGTGPGREQYF.

CDR3 DNA sequence: TGTGCCAGCAGCTTAGGTATAGCGGGGGGCTCCCCCACAGATACGCAGTATTTT. It encodes CASSLGIAGGSPTDTQYF. J is TRBJ2-3 and V is TRBV13; 10 nucleotides align to TRBD2. Germline V gene data show CDR1 as PRHDT and CDR2 as FYEKMQ (reference sequence). The CDR3 extends over 18 amino acids. V lost 0 bases to trimming and J lost 2 bases; unmatched junction nucleotides: 8.

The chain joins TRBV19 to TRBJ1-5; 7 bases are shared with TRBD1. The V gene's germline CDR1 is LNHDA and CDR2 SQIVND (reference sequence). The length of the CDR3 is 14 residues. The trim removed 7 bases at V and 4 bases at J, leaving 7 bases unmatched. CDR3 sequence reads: CASTEGTANQPQHF. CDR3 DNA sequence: TGTGCCAGTACAGAAGGGACAGCGAATCAGCCCCAGCATTTT. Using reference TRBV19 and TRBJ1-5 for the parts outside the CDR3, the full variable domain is DGGITQSPKYLFRKEGQNVTLSCEQNLNHDAMYWYRQDPGQGLRLIYYSQIVNDFQKGDIAEGYSVSREKKESFPLTVTSAQKNPTAFYLCASTEGTANQPQHFGDGTRLSIL.

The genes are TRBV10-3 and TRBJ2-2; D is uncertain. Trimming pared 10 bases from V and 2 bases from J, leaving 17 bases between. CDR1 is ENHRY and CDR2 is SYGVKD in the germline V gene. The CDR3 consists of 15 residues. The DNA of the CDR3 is TGTGCCACATTAAAGCCCGGCGGAAACACCGGGGAGCTGTTTTTT. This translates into CATLKPGGNTGELFF.

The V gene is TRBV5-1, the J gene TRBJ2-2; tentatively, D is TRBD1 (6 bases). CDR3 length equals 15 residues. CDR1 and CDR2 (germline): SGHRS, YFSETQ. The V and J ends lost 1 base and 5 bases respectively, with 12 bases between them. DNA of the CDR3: TGCGCCAGCAGCTTGATTGGTCAGGGGACCGGGGAGCTGTTTTTT. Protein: CASSLIGQGTGELFF.

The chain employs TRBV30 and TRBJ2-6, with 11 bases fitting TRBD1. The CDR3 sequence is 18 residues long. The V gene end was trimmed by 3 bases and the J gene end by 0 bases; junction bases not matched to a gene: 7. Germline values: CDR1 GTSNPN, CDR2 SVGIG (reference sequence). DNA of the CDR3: TGTGCCTGGAGGATCAGGACAGGGGGCGTCTCTGGGGCCAACGTCCTGACTTTC. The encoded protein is CAWRIRTGGVSGANVLTF.

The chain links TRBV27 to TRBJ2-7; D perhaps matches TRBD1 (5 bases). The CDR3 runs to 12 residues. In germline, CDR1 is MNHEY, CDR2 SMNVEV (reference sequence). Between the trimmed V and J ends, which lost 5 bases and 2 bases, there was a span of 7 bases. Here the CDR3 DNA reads TGTGCCAGCAGTCCGGACACCTACGAGCAGTACTTC. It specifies CASSPDTYEQYF.

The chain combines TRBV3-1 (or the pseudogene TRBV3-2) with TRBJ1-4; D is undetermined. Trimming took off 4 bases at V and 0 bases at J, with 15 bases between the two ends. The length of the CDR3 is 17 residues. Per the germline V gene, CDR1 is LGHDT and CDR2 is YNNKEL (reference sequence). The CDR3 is CASSPGQAKATNEKLFF. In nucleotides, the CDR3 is TGTGCCAGCAGCCCAGGTCAGGCCAAAGCAACTAATGAAAAACTGTTTTTT.

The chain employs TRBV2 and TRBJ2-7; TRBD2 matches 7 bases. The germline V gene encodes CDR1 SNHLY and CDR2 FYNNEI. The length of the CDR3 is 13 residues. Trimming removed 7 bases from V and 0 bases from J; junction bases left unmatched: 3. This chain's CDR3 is CASIRDYSYEQYF. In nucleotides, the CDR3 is TGTGCCAGCATACGGGACTACTCCTACGAGCAGTACTTC.

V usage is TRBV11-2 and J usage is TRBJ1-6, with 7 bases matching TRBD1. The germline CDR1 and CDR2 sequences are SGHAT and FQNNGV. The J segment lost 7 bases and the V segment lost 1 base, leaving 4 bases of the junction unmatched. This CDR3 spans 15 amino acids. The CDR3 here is CASSLGGQPNSPLHF. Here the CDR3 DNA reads TGTGCCAGCAGCTTAGGGGGACAGCCAAATTCACCCCTCCACTTT. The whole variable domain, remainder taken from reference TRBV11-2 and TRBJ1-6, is EAGVAQSPRYKIIEKRQSVAFWCNPISGHATLYWYQQILGQGPKLLIQFQNNGVVDDSQLPKDRFSAERLKGVDSTLKIQPAKLEDSAVYLCASSLGGQPNSPLHFGNGTRLTVT.

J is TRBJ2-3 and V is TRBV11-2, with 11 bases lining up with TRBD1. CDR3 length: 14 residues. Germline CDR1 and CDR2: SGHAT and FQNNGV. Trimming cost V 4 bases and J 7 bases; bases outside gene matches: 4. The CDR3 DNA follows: TGTGCCAGCAGCTCGGGACAGGGGGTCTATACGCAGTATTTT. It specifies CASSSGQGVYTQYF. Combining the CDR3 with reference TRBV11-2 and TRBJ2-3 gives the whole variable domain EAGVAQSPRYKIIEKRQSVAFWCNPISGHATLYWYQQILGQGPKLLIQFQNNGVVDDSQLPKDRFSAERLKGVDSTLKIQPAKLEDSAVYLCASSSGQGVYTQYFGPGTRLTVL.

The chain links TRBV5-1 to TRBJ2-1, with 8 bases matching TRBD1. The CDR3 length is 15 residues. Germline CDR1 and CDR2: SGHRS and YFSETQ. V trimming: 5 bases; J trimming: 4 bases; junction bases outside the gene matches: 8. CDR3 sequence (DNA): TGCGCCAGCAGGGCCGGGACAGGATCATACAATGAGCAGTTCTTC. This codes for CASRAGTGSYNEQFF.